The T cell receptor (beta chain) under discussion was sequenced for a study of T-cell memory formation after mild COVID-19. Each CDR3 protein gets one entry after TCRdb re-called the 5' RACE reads with MiXCR. The table includes about 320,000 distinct CDR3 sequences, more than 13% detected once. Germline CDR1 SGHTA, CDR2 FQGTGA. The V gene lost 1 base and the J gene lost 9 bases, with 25 bases spanning the gap. The CDR3 consists of 18 residues. This clonotype was found a few times. Sequences were obtained from PBMCs or a T cell subset sorted from them (not recorded which). The chain uses TRBV7-3 and TRBJ2-1; weak D call: TRBD2 (5 bases). The TCR was taken from a man aged 18 to 30 who had mild COVID-19 (a few samples of this study predate the infection). Cell type and time point are not known. For the CDR3, the DNA is TGTGCCAGCAGCTTAAAGTCCGGGAACACGAACTTTTCTAGTGAGCAGTTCTTC. Its protein product is CASSLKSGNTNFSSEQFF. Full variable domain (rest looked up from reference TRBV7-3 and TRBJ2-1): GAGVSQTPSNKVTEKGKYVELRCDPISGHTALYWYRQSLGQGPEFLIYFQGTGAADDSGLPNDRFFAVRPEGSVSTLKIQRTERGDSAVYLCASSLKSGNTNFSSEQFFGPGTRLTVL.